A single sample gave rise to the 25 T cell receptor beta chains below, sequenced in a study of blood T cell repertoires in COVID-19. Assay used: immunoSEQ multiplex PCR; TCRdb lists only in-frame clones, some missing. The table records a few hundred thousand clones, 86% of them present only once. Sequencing was performed on PBMCs or T cells enriched from blood (not recorded which). The source is a woman in her thirties who had been exposed to COVID-19.

For the CDR3, the DNA is TGTGCCAGCAGTCCAGGGAGGTCGGGTGCTTTCTTT. The encoded protein is CASSPGRSGAFF. J is TRBJ1-1 and V is TRBV12-3 or TRBV12-4, with a weak D call TRBD1 (5 bases). V lost 5 bases, J lost 11 bases, and 15 bases lay in between. This CDR3 is built from 12 residues.

The chain is built from TRBV30 and TRBJ2-1; D is perhaps TRBD2 (6 bases). This CDR3 has 14 residues. Deletions cut 3 bases from V and 6 bases from J, with 15 bases between. Germline CDR1 reads GTSNPN; CDR2 reads SVGIG (reference sequence). Here the CDR3 reads CAWRPLPSVNEQFF. In DNA, the CDR3 is TGTGCCTGGAGGCCTCTCCCTAGCGTCAATGAGCAGTTCTTC.

This chain links TRBV5-1 with TRBJ1-4; TRBD1 matches at 9 bases. J lost 6 bases, V lost 2 bases, and 5 bases had no gene match. Germline loops: CDR1 SGHRS, CDR2 YFSETQ. There are 15 residues in the CDR3. DNA of the CDR3: TGCGCCAGCAGCTTATCCGGGACAGGGTATGAAAAACTGTTTTTT. Translated, it gives CASSLSGTGYEKLFF.

The gene calls are TRBV19 and TRBJ1-3; maybe TRBD1 (6 bases). Trimming pared 4 bases from V and 4 bases from J, leaving 14 bases between. This CDR3 has 15 residues. The germline V gene encodes CDR1 LNHDA and CDR2 SQIVND (reference sequence). The CDR3 sequence: CASSTPDRRGNTIYF. The DNA of the CDR3 is TGTGCCAGTAGTACCCCGGACAGAAGGGGAAACACCATATATTTT. The variable domain in full, completed from reference TRBV19 and TRBJ1-3, reads DGGITQSPKYLFRKEGQNVTLSCEQNLNHDAMYWYRQDPGQGLRLIYYSQIVNDFQKGDIAEGYSVSREKKESFPLTVTSAQKNPTAFYLCASSTPDRRGNTIYFGEGSWLTVV.

The chain is built from TRBV3-1 (or the pseudogene TRBV3-2) and TRBJ2-1; unclear D gene. CDR3 size: 13 residues. Per the germline V gene, CDR1 is LGHDT and CDR2 is YNNKEL (reference sequence). Trimming took off 0 bases at V and 6 bases at J, with 6 bases between the two ends. Here the CDR3 reads CASSQEGSNEQFF. In nucleotides, the CDR3 is TGTGCCAGCAGCCAAGAGGGCTCCAATGAGCAGTTCTTC.

The V call is TRBV3-1 (or the pseudogene TRBV3-2), the J call TRBJ2-1; TRBD2 agrees at 8 bases. Germline V gene sequence: CDR1 LGHDT, CDR2 YNNKEL (reference sequence). The CDR3 contains 13 residues. V gave up 4 bases and J gave up 6 bases; unmatched junction bases: 2. CDR3 residues: CASSPLAGNEQFF. The CDR3 DNA sequence: TGTGCCAGCAGCCCCCTAGCGGGCAATGAGCAGTTCTTC.

This chain links TRBV21-1 with TRBJ2-7; TRBD2 reflects the table's D call only, with no check against the DNA. TRBV21-1 is a listed pseudogene. The CDR3 is made up of 16 amino acids. The CDR3 here is CASSKAEPVGTYEQYF. For the CDR3, the DNA is TGTGCCAGCAGCAAAGCGGAGCCCGTCGGCACCTACGAGCAGTACTTC.

V and J are TRBV2 and TRBJ2-2; D possibly corresponds to TRBD2 (5 bases). Trimming left V 3 bases short and J 4 bases short, with 12 bases between. CDR3 size: 15 residues. Germline-derived CDR1 and CDR2 are SNHLY and FYNNEI. CDR3 in DNA: TGTGCCAGCAGTGAGGGGAGTGGCGGCACCGGGGAGCTGTTTTTT. Translated: CASSEGSGGTGELFF.

The rearrangement uses TRBV5-7 and TRBJ2-5, with 11 bases aligning to TRBD2. TRBV5-7 is an ORF; its function is uncertain. V was pared by 2 bases and J by 4 bases, with 4 bases of the junction left unmatched. CDR3 length: 15 residues. CDR3 region: CASSFWLAGGETQYF. CDR3 bases: TGTGCCAGCAGCTTTTGGCTAGCGGGGGGAGAGACCCAGTACTTC.

In its sample, this clone was seen a few times. J is TRBJ1-1 and V is TRBV27; D might be TRBD1 (6 bases). The CDR3 contains 14 residues. V was cut by 4 bases and J by 4 bases, with 13 bases left in between. Germline V lookup: CDR1 MNHEY, CDR2 SMNVEV (reference sequence). In DNA form, the CDR3 reads TGTGCCAGCAGTTCGCTACAGGGATCCACTGAAGCTTTCTTT. This translates into CASSSLQGSTEAFF.

The chain links TRBV11-2 to TRBJ2-2, with 8 bases identical to TRBD2. The CDR3 covers 17 residues. CDR1 SGHAT and CDR2 FQNNGV come from the germline V gene. V shed 5 bases and J 4 bases; nucleotides not matched to a gene: 12. CDR3 protein: CASSRDPGGPGTGELFF. The CDR3 DNA is TGTGCCAGCAGCCGGGACCCGGGGGGGCCGGGCACCGGGGAGCTGTTTTTT. Filled out from reference TRBV11-2 and TRBJ2-2, the complete variable domain reads EAGVAQSPRYKIIEKRQSVAFWCNPISGHATLYWYQQILGQGPKLLIQFQNNGVVDDSQLPKDRFSAERLKGVDSTLKIQPAKLEDSAVYLCASSRDPGGPGTGELFFGEGSRLTVL.

V and J are TRBV7-3 and TRBJ2-1, with D perhaps matching TRBD2 (5 bases). The CDR3 is made up of 15 amino acids. Germline CDR1 is SGHTA and CDR2 is FQGTGA. V was trimmed by 5 bases and J by 6 bases, leaving 17 bases between them. CDR3 DNA sequence: TGTGCCAGCAGCCCAAGGGAGCTAAGTTTCAATGAGCAGTTCTTC. Amino acid sequence: CASSPRELSFNEQFF.

V and J are TRBV7-9 and TRBJ1-1; no definite D call. V lost 4 bases to trimming and J lost 2 bases, with 5 bases between them. The CDR3 covers 12 residues. Germline V gene sequence: CDR1 SEHNR, CDR2 FQNEAQ (reference sequence). The CDR3 bases are TGTGCCAGCAGCTCCATTAACACTGAAGCTTTCTTT. It encodes CASSSINTEAFF.

The rearrangement joins TRBV7-9 to TRBJ2-7; TRBD1 agrees at 7 bases. V dropped 5 bases and J dropped 0; count of bases not matched to a gene: 7. Germline V CDR1 and CDR2: SEHNR, FQNEAQ (reference sequence). This CDR3 is 15 amino acids long. Written as DNA, the CDR3 is TGTGCCAGCAGCAACGACAGGGTTAGCTCCTACGAGCAGTACTTC. It specifies CASSNDRVSSYEQYF.

The chain joins TRBV7-2 to TRBJ1-1; 7 nucleotides line up with TRBD1. This CDR3 has 13 amino acids. Germline trimming cut 4 bases from V and 3 bases from J; bases unmatched to any gene: 2. The germline CDR1 and CDR2 sequences are SGHTA and FQGNSA. The CDR3 DNA is TGTGCCAGCAGCTCCCAGGGGGACACTGAAGCTTTCTTT. The encoded protein is CASSSQGDTEAFF.

The J gene is TRBJ1-6, the V gene TRBV5-1, with D unresolved. V lost 2 bases, J lost 9 bases, and 15 bases lay in between. There are 15 residues in the CDR3. CDR1 SGHRS and CDR2 YFSETQ come from the germline V gene. This chain's CDR3 is CASSLQQIPTSPLHF. Written as DNA, the CDR3 is TGCGCCAGCAGCTTACAACAGATCCCTACTTCACCCCTCCACTTT.

The chain couples TRBV4-1 to TRBJ1-2; D perhaps matches TRBD1 (5 bases). Germline V gene data show CDR1 as MGHRA and CDR2 as YSYEKL. Trimming took off 0 bases at V and 7 bases at J, with 12 bases between the two ends. The CDR3 sequence is 14 residues long. For the CDR3, the DNA is TGCGCCAGCAGCCAAGATCTTAGGGGAAGTGGCTACACCTTC. Translating gives CASSQDLRGSGYTF.

The chain joins TRBV3-1 (or the pseudogene TRBV3-2) to TRBJ2-3, with D uncertain. CDR1 LGHDT and CDR2 YNNKEL come from the germline V gene (reference sequence). The CDR3 runs to 13 residues. Trimming shortened V by 6 bases and J by 1 base, and 8 bases separated the two germline ends. The CDR3 DNA reads as TGTGCCAGCAGTCCCCCGGGCACAGATACGCAGTATTTT. Its protein is CASSPPGTDTQYF.

The J gene is TRBJ2-1, the V gene TRBV7-8; 7 positions match TRBD1. This CDR3 region has 14 residues. From germline, CDR1 is SGHVS and CDR2 FQNEAQ. V was pared by 3 bases and J by 4 bases, with 3 bases of the junction left unmatched. The CDR3 bases are TGTGCCAGCAGCTTTGGGACAGATTACAATGAGCAGTTCTTC. This codes for CASSFGTDYNEQFF.

The chain is built from TRBV6-5 and TRBJ1-4; 7 bases match TRBD1. The CDR3 is 16 residues long. V lost 0 bases, J lost 7 bases, and 8 bases stayed unmatched. Germline CDR1 MNHEY, CDR2 SVGAGI. CDR3 sequence reads: CASSYSARDSGEKLFF. CDR3 nucleotide sequence: TGTGCCAGCAGTTACTCGGCCCGGGACAGTGGTGAAAAACTGTTTTTT.

This chain connects TRBV7-8 to TRBJ2-1; the match to TRBD1 covers 9 bases. This CDR3 region has 15 residues. CDR1 is SGHVS, CDR2 FQNEAQ, per germline. After removal of 8 bases from V and 2 bases from J, the junction contained 7 bases not matched to a gene. The CDR3 sequence is CASGTDRGAYNEQFF. The CDR3 nucleotides read TGTGCCAGCGGAACCGACAGGGGGGCCTACAATGAGCAGTTCTTC.

The chain carries TRBV10-3 and TRBJ2-4; 8 bases line up with TRBD1. This CDR3 contains 14 residues. Germline V gene data show CDR1 as ENHRY and CDR2 as SYGVKD. V was pared by 6 bases and J by 6 bases, with 7 bases of the junction left unmatched. The CDR3 is CAISPTGDTNIQYF. DNA of the CDR3: TGTGCCATCAGCCCGACAGGGGATACAAACATTCAGTACTTC.

The J gene is TRBJ2-7, the V gene TRBV29-1, with D maybe TRBD2 (5 bases). This CDR3 contains 12 residues. V dropped 6 bases and J dropped 0 bases, with 9 bases sitting between them. The germline V gene encodes CDR1 SQVTM and CDR2 ANQGSEA. The CDR3 DNA reads as TGCAGCGTGACTACCGCCTCCTACGAGCAGTACTTC. Amino acid sequence: CSVTTASYEQYF.

The rearrangement uses TRBV6-5 and TRBJ2-7, with 7 bases lining up with TRBD1. This CDR3 spans 15 amino acids. Germline V gives CDR1 MNHEY, CDR2 SVGAGI. V lost 2 bases and J lost 0; bases outside the gene matches: 4. This CDR3 reads CASSYGAGGSYEQYF. The CDR3 nucleotides read TGTGCCAGCAGTTACGGGGCAGGGGGCTCCTACGAGCAGTACTTC.

In this sample, this clone turned up a few times. The chain uses TRBV7-3 and TRBJ2-3; TRBD2 aligns across 7 bases. V shed 5 bases, J shed 6 bases, and the junction held 11 bases outside the gene matches. This CDR3 has 15 amino acids. Germline lookup yields CDR1 SGHTA and CDR2 FQGTGA. The CDR3 loop reads CASSPEGRGGDTQYF. CDR3 bases: TGTGCCAGCAGCCCCGAGGGCCGCGGGGGTGATACGCAGTATTTT.